This T cell receptor (beta chain) stems from a study of blood T cells in healthy people across ages (dated by TCRdb to about 2015). Some background on the complete study: In model experiments, template switching captured roughly one uniquely barcoded TCR beta cDNA molecule for every two T cells. To avoid experimental bias, donors of different ages were distributed randomly across sequencing lanes. Two additional independent replicas of 1 million unique cDNA reads from the same blood draw were analyzed for two donors (one aged 18 to 30 and one aged 80 or older). The donors were split into four age groups: young (average about 15 years), middle-aged (roughly 39), aged (roughly 68) and long-lived (about 74). Using deep sequencing normalized with unique cDNA molecular identifiers, the study measured how TCR beta repertoire diversity changes with age. Study-wide findings and limitations: Because donor CMV infection status was unknown, age-related changes in expanded clonotypes were potentially confounded. Total diversity estimates from one million sequenced T cells were considered lower bounds and underestimates. Compared with the aged group, the long-lived group had more naive CD4+ T cells, fewer expanded clones and increased TCR diversity, a pattern suggesting age selection. A strong correlation was found between observed TCR beta diversity and the percentage of naive T cells measured by flow cytometry. Since profiling was done on bulk unsorted PBMCs, naive and antigen-experienced compartments could not be conclusively compared. As age increased, observed TCR beta diversity per million T cells dropped in a roughly linear way, and a significant reduction was already evident by age 40.

The library was produced with 5' RACE. These reads were obtained on an Illumina HiSeq 2500. A second PCR of about 6 to 12 cycles was performed with a sample-barcoded 5' primer and a J-beta primer mix. A unique molecular identifier was introduced onto each TCR beta cDNA molecule by a template-switch 5' adaptor carrying 12 random nucleotides. At least 2.5 million CDR3-containing paired-end reads were obtained from each sample. All of the RNA was converted into first-strand cDNA using the Mint cDNA synthesis kit, with a TRBC-specific oligonucleotide serving as the primer. All cDNA was treated with uracil-DNA glycosylase and then went through a first 18-cycle PCR with the universal primers M1SS and BC2_uni_R. For the original study's pipeline: For normalization, 1 million high-quality reads were randomly selected from each sample, with every read carrying a distinct molecular identifier. Reads with shared molecular identifiers were discarded instead of being binned into consensus sequences. MiTCR, run with a Q25 quality threshold and the strictest error-elimination algorithm, handled CDR3 identification, clonotype clustering and error correction. A nonparametric unseen species model using Euler transformation provided a lower-bound estimate of total TCR beta diversity. Using fastp trimming at Q25 and MiXCR clonotype assembly, TCRdb reanalyzed the public sequencing data and kept in-frame beta chains. Under each unique CDR3 protein, matching rows form one entry showing the most common genes and DNA. The V and J calls were not made by the authors but by TCRdb's processing. In all, the sample holds some 920,000 distinct CDR3 sequences, and just over 50% of those were seen once. Roughly a fifth of the sample is in the top ten clones.

CDR1 and CDR2 (SQVTM, ANQGSEA) derive from the germline V gene. Including cysteine and phenylalanine, the CDR3 has 11 amino acids. The read is trimmed to its CDR3 DNA, 33 bases read in frame from base 1. At the junction V is shortened by 4 bases and J by 3 bases, with 7 bases in between. This clonotype was observed a few times. Its antigen is unknown. Nothing much larger sits one base from this clone, and base qualities are not available. Donors were under 40 systemically healthy Caucasian individuals from Russia aged about 6 to 100 years. Each donor gave 9.5 to 10 milliliters of peripheral blood, drawn into EDTA-treated Vacutainer tubes. Ficoll-Paque density-gradient centrifugation was used to isolate PBMCs, with at least 6.5 million per sample. Trizol reagent was used to extract total RNA from the PBMCs, yielding at least 5.5 micrograms per sample. For every donor, an aliquot of PBMCs went through flow cytometry to measure the percentages of naive CD45RAhigh/CD27high T cells.

Sequenced sample: blood. The receptor's source is an older woman in good health. This sequence uses TRBV29-1 and TRBJ2-7; no D gene can be assigned with confidence. At the DNA level, the sequence is TGCAGCGTTGCACTTAGCTACGAGCAGTACTTC. This sequence encodes CSVALSYEQYF.